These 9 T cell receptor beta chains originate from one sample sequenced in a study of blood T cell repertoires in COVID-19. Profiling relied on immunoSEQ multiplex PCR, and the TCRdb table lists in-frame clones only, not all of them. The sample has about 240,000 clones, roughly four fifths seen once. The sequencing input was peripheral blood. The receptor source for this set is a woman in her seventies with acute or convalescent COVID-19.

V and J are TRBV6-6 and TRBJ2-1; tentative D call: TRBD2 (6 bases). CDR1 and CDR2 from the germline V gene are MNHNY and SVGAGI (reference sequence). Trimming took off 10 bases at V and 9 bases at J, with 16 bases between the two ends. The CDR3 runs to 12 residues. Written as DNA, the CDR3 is TGTGCCATCTCGGAGGGCCTAGGTGAGCAGTTCTTC. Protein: CAISEGLGEQFF.

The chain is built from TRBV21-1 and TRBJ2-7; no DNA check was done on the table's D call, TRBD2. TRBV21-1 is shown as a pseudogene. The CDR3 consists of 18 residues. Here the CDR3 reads CASSKVETPYGVPYEQYF. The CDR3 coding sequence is TGTGCCAGCAGCAAAGTGGAAACGCCTTACGGGGTACCCTACGAGCAGTACTTC.

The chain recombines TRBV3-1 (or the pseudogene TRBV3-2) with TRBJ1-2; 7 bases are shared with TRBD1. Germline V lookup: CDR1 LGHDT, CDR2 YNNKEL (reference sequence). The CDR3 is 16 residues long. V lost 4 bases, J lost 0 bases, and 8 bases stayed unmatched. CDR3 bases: TGTGCCAGCAGCCCTCGAAACAGGGGAACTAACTATGGCTACACCTTC. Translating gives CASSPRNRGTNYGYTF.

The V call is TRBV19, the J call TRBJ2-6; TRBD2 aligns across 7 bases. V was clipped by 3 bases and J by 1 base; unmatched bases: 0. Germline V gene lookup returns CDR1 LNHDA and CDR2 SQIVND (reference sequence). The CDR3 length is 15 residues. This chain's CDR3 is CASSMGLSGANVLTF. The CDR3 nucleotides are TGTGCCAGTAGTATGGGACTATCTGGGGCCAACGTCCTGACTTTC.

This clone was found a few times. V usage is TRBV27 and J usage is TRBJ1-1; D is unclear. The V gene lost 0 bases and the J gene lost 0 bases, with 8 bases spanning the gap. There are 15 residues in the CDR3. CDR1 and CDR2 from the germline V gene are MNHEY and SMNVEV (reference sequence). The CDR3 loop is CASSLSPRMNTEAFF. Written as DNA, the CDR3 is TGTGCCAGCAGTTTATCGCCCAGAATGAACACTGAAGCTTTCTTT.

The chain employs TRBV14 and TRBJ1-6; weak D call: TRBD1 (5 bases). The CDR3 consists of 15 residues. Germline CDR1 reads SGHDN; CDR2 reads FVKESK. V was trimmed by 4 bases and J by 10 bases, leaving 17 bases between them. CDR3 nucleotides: TGTGCCAGCAGCCGGGCGACCGGGGGGGAGTCACCCCTCCACTTT. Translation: CASSRATGGESPLHF.

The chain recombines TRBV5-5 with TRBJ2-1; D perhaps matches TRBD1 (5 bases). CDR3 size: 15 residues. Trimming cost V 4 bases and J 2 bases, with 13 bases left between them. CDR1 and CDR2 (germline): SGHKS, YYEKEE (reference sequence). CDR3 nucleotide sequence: TGTGCCAGCAGCACCAACAGGCTACCCTACAATGAGCAGTTCTTC. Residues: CASSTNRLPYNEQFF. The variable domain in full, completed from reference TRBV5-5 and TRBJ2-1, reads DAGVTQSPTHLIKTRGQQVTLRCSPISGHKSVSWYQQVLGQGPQFIFQYYEKEERGRGNFPDRFSARQFPNYSSELNVNALLLGDSALYLCASSTNRLPYNEQFFGPGTRLTVL.

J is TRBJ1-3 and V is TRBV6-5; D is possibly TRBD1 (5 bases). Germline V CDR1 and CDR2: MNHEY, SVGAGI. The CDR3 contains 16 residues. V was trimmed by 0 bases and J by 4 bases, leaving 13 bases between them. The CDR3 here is CASSYSADRVGNTIYF. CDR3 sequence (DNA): TGTGCCAGCAGTTACTCGGCTGACAGAGTCGGAAACACCATATATTTT.

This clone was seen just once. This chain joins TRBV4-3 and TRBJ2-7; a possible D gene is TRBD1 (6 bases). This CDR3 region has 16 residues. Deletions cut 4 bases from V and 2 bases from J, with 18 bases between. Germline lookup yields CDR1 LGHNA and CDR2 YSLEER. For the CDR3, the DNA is TGCGCCAGCAGCCTTCTCGCCGGGACACCTCCCTACGAGCAGTACTTC. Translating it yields CASSLLAGTPPYEQYF.